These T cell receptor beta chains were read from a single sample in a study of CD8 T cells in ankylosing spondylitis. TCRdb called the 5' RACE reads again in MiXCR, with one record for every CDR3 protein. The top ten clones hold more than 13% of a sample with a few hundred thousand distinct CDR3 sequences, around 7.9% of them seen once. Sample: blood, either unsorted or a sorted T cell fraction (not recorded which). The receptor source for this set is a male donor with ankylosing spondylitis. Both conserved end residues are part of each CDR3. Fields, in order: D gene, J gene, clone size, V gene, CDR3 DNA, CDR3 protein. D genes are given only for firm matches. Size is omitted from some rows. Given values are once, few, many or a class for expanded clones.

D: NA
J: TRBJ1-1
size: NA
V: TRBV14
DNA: TGTGCCAGCACCGAAAATGGGGTAGTGAACACTGAAGCTTTCTTT
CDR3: CASTENGVVNTEAFF

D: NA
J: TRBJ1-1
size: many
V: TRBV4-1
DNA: TGCGCCAGCAGCCAAGTAAAGAACACTGAAGCTTTCTTT
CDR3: CASSQVKNTEAFF

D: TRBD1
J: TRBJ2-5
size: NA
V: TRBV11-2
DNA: TGTGCCAGCAGCTTAGTAGACAGGGCCCTCAATTCCAAACAAGAGACCCAGTACTTC
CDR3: CASSLVDRALNSKQETQYF

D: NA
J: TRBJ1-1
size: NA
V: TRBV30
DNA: TGTGCCTGGATGAGATACAACACTGAAGCTTTCTTT
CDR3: CAWMRYNTEAFF

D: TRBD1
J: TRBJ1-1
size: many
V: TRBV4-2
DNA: TGTGCCAGCAGCCCAACAGGGGTAAACACTGAAGCTTTCTTT
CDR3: CASSPTGVNTEAFF

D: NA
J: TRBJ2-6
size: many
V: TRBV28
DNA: TGTGCCAGCAGTTCCCACCCGGACTCCCCAGGTGGGGCCAACGTCCTGACTTTC
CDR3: CASSSHPDSPGGANVLTF

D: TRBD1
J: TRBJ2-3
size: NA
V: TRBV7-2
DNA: TGTGCCAGCAGCCGAGGGACAGGGGTCATAGATACGCAGTATTTT
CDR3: CASSRGTGVIDTQYF

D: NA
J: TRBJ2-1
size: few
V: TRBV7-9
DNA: TGTGCCAGCAGTCCCAGGGGACGTTCCTACAATGAGCAGTTCTTC
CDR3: CASSPRGRSYNEQFF

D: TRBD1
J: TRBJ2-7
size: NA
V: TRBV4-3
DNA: TGCGCCAGCAGCCAAGCCCCAGGGGGAGTCTACGAGCAGTACTTC
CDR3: CASSQAPGGVYEQYF

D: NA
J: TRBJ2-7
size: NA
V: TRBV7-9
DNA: TGTGCCAGCAGCTTTGGAGACCACGAGCAGTACTTC
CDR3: CASSFGDHEQYF

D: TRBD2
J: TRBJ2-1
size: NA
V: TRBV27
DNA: TGTGCCAGCAGTCACTCTAGCGGGGCCTCCTACAATGAGCAGTTCTTC
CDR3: CASSHSSGASYNEQFF

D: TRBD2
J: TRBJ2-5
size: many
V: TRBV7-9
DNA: TGTGCCAGCAGCACTTCAGCGGGAGGGCCAGAGACCCAGTACTTC
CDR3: CASSTSAGGPETQYF

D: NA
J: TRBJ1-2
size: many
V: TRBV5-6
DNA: TGTGCCAGCAGCACTCAGACAGGAGACTATGGCTACACCTTC
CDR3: CASSTQTGDYGYTF

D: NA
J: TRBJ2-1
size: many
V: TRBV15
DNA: TGTGCCACCAGCCGAACGGGACGTAGCTCCTACAATGAGCAGTTCTTC
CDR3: CATSRTGRSSYNEQFF

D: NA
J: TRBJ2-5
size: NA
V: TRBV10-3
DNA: TGTGCCATCAGTGAGTCTGGGGGGCTGGGCGAGACCCAGTACTTC
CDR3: CAISESGGLGETQYF

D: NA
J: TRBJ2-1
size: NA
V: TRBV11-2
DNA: TGTGCCAGCAGCTTACGGCCCTCGGGGAACAATGAGCAGTTCTTC
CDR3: CASSLRPSGNNEQFF

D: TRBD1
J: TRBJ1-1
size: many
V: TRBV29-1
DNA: TGCAGCGGCTGGACAGGGGGCAAGAACACTGAAGCTTTCTTT
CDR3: CSGWTGGKNTEAFF

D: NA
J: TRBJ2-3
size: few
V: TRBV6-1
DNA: TGTGCCAGCAGGCAGTACGGCAGTAGCACAGATACGCAGTATTTT
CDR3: CASRQYGSSTDTQYF

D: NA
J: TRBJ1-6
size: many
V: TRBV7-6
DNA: TGTGCCAGCAGCCTGGGACGGCCGATCAGCAATAATTCACCCCTCCACTTT
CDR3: CASSLGRPISNNSPLHF

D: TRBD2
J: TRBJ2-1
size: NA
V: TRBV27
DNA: TGTGCCAGCAGTGGACTAGCGGGCCCCTCCTACAATGAGCAGTTCTTC
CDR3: CASSGLAGPSYNEQFF

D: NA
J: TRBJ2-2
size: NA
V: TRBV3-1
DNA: TGTGCCAGCAGCAAGCAGTTCGCGAACACCGGGGAGCTGTTTTTT
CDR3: CASSKQFANTGELFF

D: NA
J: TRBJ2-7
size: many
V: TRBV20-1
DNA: TGCAGTGCTGATGCAGGTGACAGCTACGAGCAGTACTTC
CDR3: CSADAGDSYEQYF

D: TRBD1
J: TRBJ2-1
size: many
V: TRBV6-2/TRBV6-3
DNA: TGTGCCAGCACATTAGGGACAGGGATCTACAATGAGCAGTTCTTC
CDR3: CASTLGTGIYNEQFF

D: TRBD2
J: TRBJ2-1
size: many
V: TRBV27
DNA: TGTGCCAGCAGCTGGCCCGGGACTAGCGGGTACAATGAGCAGTTCTTC
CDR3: CASSWPGTSGYNEQFF